This entry lists 23 T cell receptor beta chains sequenced from one sample in a study of early T cells in non-severe SARS-CoV-2 infection. TCRdb redid the calling of the 5' RACE reads with MiXCR, one entry per CDR3 protein. This sample has more than 95,000 distinct CDR3 sequences; more than 13% occur once, and the top ten carry about a fifth. The sample consisted of whole blood. These receptors originate from an adult who was a healthcare worker with PCR-confirmed SARS-CoV-2 infection or an uninfected control (not recorded which).

V and J are TRBV5-4 and TRBJ2-1; maybe TRBD2 (7 bases). V was clipped by 5 bases and J by 3 bases, with 15 bases between them. The CDR3 extends over 15 amino acids. Germline V lookup: CDR1 SGHNT, CDR2 YYREEE (reference sequence). CDR3 loop: CASSMGGLDYNEQFF. As DNA, the CDR3 is TGTGCCAGCAGTATGGGGGGGCTGGACTACAATGAGCAGTTCTTC.

The chain combines TRBV19 with TRBJ2-1; the match to TRBD2 covers 14 bases. This CDR3 contains 15 residues. CDR1 is LNHDA, CDR2 SQIVND, per germline (reference sequence). V shed 9 bases and J 2 bases; nucleotides not matched to a gene: 3. In DNA form, the CDR3 reads TGTGCCAGCAAGACTAGCGGGGGGGCCTACAATGAGCAGTTCTTC. Translation gives CASKTSGGAYNEQFF.

The chain is built from TRBV4-1 and TRBJ2-3; weak D call: TRBD2 (6 bases). The CDR3 is 17 residues long. V lost 2 bases and J 5 bases, leaving 20 bases between the germline ends. Germline lookup yields CDR1 MGHRA and CDR2 YSYEKL. CDR3 nucleotide sequence: TGCGCCAGCAGCCAACTTATGACTAGTTCCGTTCGAGATACGCAGTATTTT. It encodes CASSQLMTSSVRDTQYF.

The gene calls are TRBV18 and TRBJ1-4, with D perhaps matching TRBD1 (5 bases). CDR3 size: 14 residues. The ends were cut back, 1 base at V and 13 bases at J, with 16 bases in the middle. CDR1 and CDR2 (germline): KGHSH, LQKENI. The CDR3 DNA follows: TGTGCCAGCTCACCACAACGGGACGGGAATGGACTGTTTTTT. Protein product: CASSPQRDGNGLFF.

This clonotype was seen only once. The rearrangement joins TRBV21-1 to TRBJ2-7; TRBD1 is the table's D call, not checked against the DNA. TRBV21-1 is shown as a pseudogene. The CDR3 contains 14 residues. The CDR3 DNA follows: TGTGCCAGCAGCAAAGGGGGGCAGTCCTACGAGCAGTACTTC. Translating it yields CASSKGGQSYEQYF.

This clonotype was found many times. V usage is TRBV12-3 or TRBV12-4 and J usage is TRBJ2-7, with no clear D. Trimming took off 4 bases at V and 5 bases at J, with 18 bases between the two ends. The CDR3 contains 15 residues. CDR3 nucleotide sequence: TGTGCCAGCAGTTCCGGGCAAGCCTACCTTAACGAGCAGTACTTC. It is translated as CASSSGQAYLNEQYF.

Remarks on this clonotype: The CDR3 does not close with the conserved phenylalanine or tryptophan, likely indicating a read error. The J gene is TRBJ2-7, the V gene TRBV12-5; 7 positions agree with TRBD1. V shed 5 bases and J 4 bases; nucleotides not matched to a gene: 2. Germline V gene sequence: CDR1 LGHNT, CDR2 FRNRAP. The CDR3 runs to 12 residues. In nucleotides, the CDR3 is TGTGCTAGTGGTCGGGACAGATACGAGCAGTACCTC. Translating it yields CASGRDRYEQYL.

The chain links TRBV29-1 to TRBJ2-5, with TRBD1 matching over 7 bases. Trimming cost V 4 bases and J 3 bases; bases outside gene matches: 5. Germline V gene lookup returns CDR1 SQVTM and CDR2 ANQGSEA. This CDR3 comprises 13 residues. This CDR3 is CSVAPTGEETQYF. CDR3 nucleotides: TGCAGCGTTGCCCCTACAGGGGAAGAGACCCAGTACTTC. Based on the CDR3 plus reference TRBV29-1 and TRBJ2-5, the full variable domain is SAVISQKPSRDICQRGTSLTIQCQVDSQVTMMFWYRQQPGQSLTLIATANQGSEATYESGFVIDKFPISRPNLTFSTLTVSNMSPEDSSIYLCSVAPTGEETQYFGPGTRLLVL.

The sample holds a few counts of this clonotype. The chain links TRBV18 to TRBJ1-1, with D possibly being TRBD1 (5 bases). CDR1 KGHSH and CDR2 LQKENI come from the germline V gene. Trimming stripped 3 bases from V and 1 base from J, with 9 bases between. The CDR3 consists of 14 residues. CDR3 sequence reads: CASSPGRTNTEAFF. The CDR3 nucleotides are TGTGCCAGCTCACCGGGACGGACGAACACTGAAGCTTTCTTT.

This clonotype showed up many times. The rearrangement uses TRBV5-1 and TRBJ2-1, with 10 bases that match TRBD1. The length of the CDR3 is 14 residues. V trimming: 5 bases; J trimming: 6 bases; junction bases outside the gene matches: 5. Germline CDR1 and CDR2: SGHRS and YFSETQ. The DNA of the CDR3 is TGCGCCAGCAGACGGGACAGGGGCCTCAATGAGCAGTTCTTC. It specifies CASRRDRGLNEQFF.

The V and J genes are TRBV15 and TRBJ2-7, with D unclear. Looked up from germline, CDR1 is LNHNV and CDR2 is YYDKDF (reference sequence). This CDR3 region has 12 residues. Trimming pared 5 bases from V and 5 bases from J, leaving 10 bases between. The CDR3 nucleotides read TGTGCCACCAGCTCGACTGGAAACGAGCAGTACTTC. It encodes CATSSTGNEQYF.

This clonotype turned up a few times. The chain carries TRBV2 and TRBJ2-3; D is possibly TRBD2 (5 bases). Trimming removed 5 bases from V and 5 bases from J, with 11 bases in between. This CDR3 has 13 amino acids. Looked up from germline, CDR1 is SNHLY and CDR2 is FYNNEI. CDR3 residues: CASSSSGIDTQYF. The CDR3 bases are TGTGCCAGCAGTTCCTCGGGGATAGATACGCAGTATTTT.

This clonotype was seen more than once but under ten times. The rearrangement joins TRBV29-1 to TRBJ2-2; the D gene is possibly TRBD1 (6 bases). Germline V lookup: CDR1 SQVTM, CDR2 ANQGSEA. The CDR3 covers 12 residues. Between the trimmed V and J ends, which lost 6 bases and 4 bases, there was a span of 9 bases. CDR3 in amino acids: CSVQGGTGELFF. CDR3 nucleotides: TGCAGCGTACAGGGTGGCACCGGGGAGCTGTTTTTT.

This clonotype was counted ten times or more. A junction end diverges from the germline sequence, so it may reflect a read error. The V call is TRBV20-1, the J call TRBJ1-1, with 9 bases identical to TRBD1. Per the germline V gene, CDR1 is DFQATT and CDR2 is SNEGSKA (reference sequence). This CDR3 spans 15 amino acids. CDR3 in DNA: TGCAGTGCCCGCACGACAGGGGGGTGGAACTCTGAAGCTTTCTTT. This encodes CSARTTGGWNSEAFF.

This clonotype has a count of ten or more. This CDR3 reads CASSYPGDGELFF. The CDR3 nucleotides read TGTGCCAGCAGTTATCCCGGGGACGGGGAGCTGTTTTTT. This chain joins TRBV6-6 and TRBJ2-2; tentatively, D is TRBD2 (5 bases). V was cut by 3 bases and J by 7 bases, with 9 bases left in between. The CDR3 totals 13 residues. CDR1 is MNHNY, CDR2 SVGAGI, per germline (reference sequence).

This clonotype was observed at least ten times. The chain uses TRBV20-1 and TRBJ1-4, with TRBD1 as a possible D gene (5 bases). This CDR3 is 15 amino acids long. Germline V CDR1 and CDR2: DFQATT, SNEGSKA (reference sequence). Trimming took off 1 base at V and 5 bases at J, with 14 bases between the two ends. In nucleotides, the CDR3 is TGCAGTGCTAGAGCGGAGGGGCACCAAAATGAAAAACTGTTTTTT. Translated, it gives CSARAEGHQNEKLFF.

This clonotype was observed a single time. This sequence joins TRBV27 and TRBJ2-5; possible D gene TRBD1, 5 bases. Germline V lookup: CDR1 MNHEY, CDR2 SMNVEV (reference sequence). This CDR3 contains 14 residues. V was clipped by 4 bases and J by 5 bases, with 14 bases between them. Written as DNA, the CDR3 is TGTGCCAGCAGTTATCGACAGTACTGGGAGACCCAGTACTTC. Amino acid sequence: CASSYRQYWETQYF.

This clonotype was counted a few times. The chain recombines TRBV10-3 with TRBJ2-2; D is perhaps TRBD1 (6 bases). The CDR3 has 14 amino acids. CDR1 is ENHRY, CDR2 SYGVKD, per germline. Trimming shortened V by 7 bases and J by 2 bases, and 11 bases separated the two germline ends. For the CDR3, the DNA is TGTGCCATCACCCCGACAGGCAACACCGGGGAGCTGTTTTTT. Protein: CAITPTGNTGELFF.

This clonotype was recorded at least ten times. The J gene is TRBJ1-2, the V gene TRBV12-3 or TRBV12-4, with a possible D match to TRBD1 (5 bases). With 4 bases removed from V and 7 bases from J, the gap between germline ends came to 13 bases. The CDR3 loop spans 13 amino acids. The CDR3 nucleotides are TGTGCCAGCAGTTACGGGGGGTCGGGTGGCTACACCTTC. Residues: CASSYGGSGGYTF.

This clonotype was counted only a few times. This sequence joins TRBV21-1 and TRBJ2-3; the D call TRBD2 from the table was never checked on the DNA. TRBV21-1 is described as a pseudogene. The CDR3 is made up of 16 amino acids. This CDR3 reads CASSNLAGGFADTQYF. The CDR3 DNA follows: TGTGCCAGCAGCAACTTAGCGGGGGGCTTCGCAGATACGCAGTATTTT.

This chain joins TRBV5-1 and TRBJ2-3; D unresolved. V lost 3 bases and J lost 6, with 11 bases in between. The CDR3 is 13 residues long. The germline V gene encodes CDR1 SGHRS and CDR2 YFSETQ. The CDR3 nucleotides are TGCGCCAGCAGCTCCACAGTATCTGATACGCAGTATTTT. It encodes CASSSTVSDTQYF.

In its sample, this clonotype was seen a few times. The junction differs from germline at one of its ends, possibly a read error. V usage is TRBV4-2 and J usage is TRBJ1-2, with D perhaps TRBD1 (5 bases). CDR3 length: 14 amino acids. Germline values: CDR1 LGHNA, CDR2 YNFKEQ. CDR3 protein: CASSQGDSLPRPSF. The CDR3 DNA follows: TGTGCCAGCAGCCAAGGCGACAGCTTACCCCGTCCCTCCTTC.

Here the CDR3 reads CASSLNVANYGYTF. DNA for the CDR3: TGTGCCAGCAGTCTCAATGTCGCTAACTATGGCTACACCTTC. The chain recombines TRBV5-4 with TRBJ1-2; D call uncertain. CDR1 and CDR2 from the germline V gene are SGHNT and YYREEE (reference sequence). The CDR3 is 14 amino acids. Between the trimmed V and J ends, which lost 5 bases and 0 bases, there was a span of 11 bases.